This T cell receptor beta chain was documented in a study of blood T cell repertoires in COVID-19. This table comes from immunoSEQ multiplex PCR, and its TCRdb copy is limited to in-frame clones, with some not included. The sample has 150,000 to 200,000 clones, around 90% seen once. J lost 1 base, V lost 4 bases, and 6 bases had no gene match. Germline V gene sequence: CDR1 KGHDR, CDR2 SFDVKD. The CDR3 is 16 amino acids. What was sequenced was PBMCs or T cells enriched from blood (not recorded which). The gene calls are TRBV24-1 and TRBJ2-5; 9 positions agree with TRBD2. This receptor was identified in a woman aged 18-29 years who had recovered from COVID-19. The DNA for the CDR3 is TGTGCCACCAGTGACCTAAGCGGGGGGCTCCAAGAGACCCAGTACTTC. Protein: CATSDLSGGLQETQYF.